Given below is one T cell receptor (beta chain) in context. Its antigen is as yet unknown. Each of the donors had roughly 9.4 milliliters of peripheral blood drawn into EDTA-treated Vacutainer tubes. The sample is drawn from a study of blood T cells in healthy people across ages. Regarding the study as a whole: The CMV status of each donor remained undetermined, and this could have confounded shifts in expanded clonotypes.

Through a sample-barcoded 5' primer and a J-beta primer mix, a second PCR was run for about 6 to 11 cycles. Each CDR3 protein is one row after TCRdb ran MiXCR on the 5' RACE reads. Found here are around 780,000 distinct CDR3 sequences, roughly 50% of them singletons; the top ten hold roughly 25%. The sequence was collected from a man aged 40-49 years in good health. Source material: blood.

Here the CDR3 reads CASSYSGLAGTYNEQFF. CDR3 DNA: TGTGCCAGCAGTTACTCGGGACTAGCGGGAACCTACAATGAGCAGTTCTTC. The chain recombines TRBV6-2 or TRBV6-3 with TRBJ2-1; 13 bases map to TRBD2. V shed 0 bases and J 2 bases; nucleotides not matched to a gene: 1. The CDR3 consists of 17 residues. Germline V gives CDR1 MNHEY, CDR2 SVGEGT.